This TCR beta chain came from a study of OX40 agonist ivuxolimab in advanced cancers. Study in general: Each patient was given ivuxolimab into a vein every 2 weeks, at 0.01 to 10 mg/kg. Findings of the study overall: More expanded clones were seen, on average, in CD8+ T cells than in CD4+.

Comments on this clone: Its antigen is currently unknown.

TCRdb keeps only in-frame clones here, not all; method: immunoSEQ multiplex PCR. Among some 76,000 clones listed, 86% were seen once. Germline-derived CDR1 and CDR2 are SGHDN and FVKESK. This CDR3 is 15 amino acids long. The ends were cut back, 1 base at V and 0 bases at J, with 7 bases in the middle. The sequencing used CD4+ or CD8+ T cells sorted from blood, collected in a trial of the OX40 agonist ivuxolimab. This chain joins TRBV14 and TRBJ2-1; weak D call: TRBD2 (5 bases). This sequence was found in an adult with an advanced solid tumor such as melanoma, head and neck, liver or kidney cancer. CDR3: CASSQAGFSYNEQFF. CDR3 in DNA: TGTGCCAGCAGCCAAGCGGGGTTCTCCTACAATGAGCAGTTCTTC. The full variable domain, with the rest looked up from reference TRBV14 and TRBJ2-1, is EAGVTQFPSHSVIEKGQTVTLRCDPISGHDNLYWYRRVMGKEIKFLLHFVKESKQDESGMPNNRFLAERTGGTYSTLKVQPAELEDSGVYFCASSQAGFSYNEQFFGPGTRLTVL.